This T cell receptor beta chain emerged from a study of metastatic and nonmetastatic thyroid tumors. Study context: The authors compared repertoires across blood and tumor or nodule tissue from malignant and benign thyroid patients.

Each patient went into thyroid surgery without having received any treatment. Germline V gene lookup returns CDR1 MNHEY and CDR2 SVGEGT. The CDR3 covers 19 residues. The trim removed 0 bases at V and 0 bases at J, leaving 14 bases unmatched. Via MiXCR, TCRdb re-called the PCR reads. The sample records some 20,000 clones, 27% being singletons. The sequence was collected from a female donor with papillary thyroid cancer or a benign thyroid nodule (not recorded which). Some clones in this sample may be carry-over from other donors' samples. The chain uses TRBV6-2 or TRBV6-3 and TRBJ2-7, with 7 bases aligning to TRBD1. Input material: blood. CDR3 sequence reads: CASSYSTGRGTTHSYEQYF. In nucleotides, the CDR3 is TGTGCCAGCAGTTACTCAACGGGCAGGGGGACAACCCACTCCTACGAGCAGTACTTC.